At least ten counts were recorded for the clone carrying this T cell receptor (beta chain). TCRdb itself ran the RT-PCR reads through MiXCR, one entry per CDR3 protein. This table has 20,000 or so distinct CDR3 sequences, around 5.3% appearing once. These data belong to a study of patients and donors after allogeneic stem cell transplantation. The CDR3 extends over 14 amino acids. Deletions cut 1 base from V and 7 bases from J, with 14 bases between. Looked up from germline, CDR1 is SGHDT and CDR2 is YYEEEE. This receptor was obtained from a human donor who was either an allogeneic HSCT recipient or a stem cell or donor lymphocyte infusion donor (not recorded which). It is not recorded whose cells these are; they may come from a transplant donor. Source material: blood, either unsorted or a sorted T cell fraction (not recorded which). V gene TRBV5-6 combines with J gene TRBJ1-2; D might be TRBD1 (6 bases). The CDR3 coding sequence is TGTGCCAGCAGCTTGACGCAGGGGTTAGGTGGCTACACCTTC. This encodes CASSLTQGLGGYTF.